This TCR beta chain was sequenced during a study of vaccination effects on CD4 cells after COVID-19 (dated 2022 in TCRdb). The study in broad terms: Across the study, the median time from the second dose to post-vaccine sampling was 72 days (range 14 to 241). In both COVID-19 convalescent patients and infection-naive vaccine recipients, the study compared SARS-CoV-2 spike-specific CD4+ TCR repertoires from before mRNA vaccination with those from after it. A total of roughly 9 COVID-19 convalescent patients and several SARS-CoV-2-naive healthy vaccine recipients were included in the full study. Cultures from other donors in the study were sequenced with the Oncomine TCR Beta short-read assay on an Illumina iSeq 100. What the authors observed across the whole study: Both infection-induced and vaccine-induced clones contracted markedly at late post-vaccination timepoints, which is consistent with waning T cell responses. Limitations of the study were the small number of convalescent patients and the absence of early post-infection timepoints. Among healthy vaccine recipients, nearly all vaccine-induced clones were SARS-CoV-2 mono-reactive, and just 1 of 255 was cross-reactive with common cold coronaviruses.

For CDR1 and CDR2, the germline V gene lists SNHLY and FYNNEI. Relative to germline, V is 10 bases shorter and J is 1 base shorter, with 13 bases between their ends. The cysteine opens and the phenylalanine closes a CDR3 of 13 amino acids. The kept DNA is CDR3 alone, 39 bases in frame from the first base. This clone was picked up a small number of times. Its antigen specificity is not known. No base qualities exist here, and no much larger clone lies one base off it. In the ViraFEST assay, PBMC were stimulated with viral peptide pools, and TCR sequencing was then used to find antigen-specific CD4+ T cell clonotypes based on their expansion. After less than 13 days of culture, CD4+ T cells were isolated with the EasySep CD4+ T cell isolation kit. Each participant received two doses of an mRNA SARS-CoV-2 vaccine, either BNT162b2 or mRNA-1273. The absence of prior SARS-CoV-2 infection in healthy vaccine recipients was confirmed by negative nucleocapsid antibodies before and after vaccination. A few million PBMC per well were cultured with about 10 ug/ml peptides in IMDM containing roughly 5% human AB serum, 10 IU/ml IL-2 and gentamicin. On days 3 and 7, half of the culture medium was replaced with fresh IL-2-containing medium. Unless noted otherwise, every peptide stimulation condition was cultured in triplicate wells. Using Ficoll-Paque Plus gradient centrifugation, PBMC were separated from whole blood and then either used fresh or cryopreserved at -140C. Overlapping peptide pools spanned the spike proteins of SARS-CoV-2 and the common cold coronaviruses HCoV-NL63, HCoV-OC43 and HCoV-229E. Genomic DNA was extracted from cultured CD4+ T cells with the QIAamp micro DNA kit.

Library preparation was by the immunoSEQ multiplex PCR assay. DNA from the cultured, isolated CD4+ T cells was subjected to TCR beta CDR3 sequencing. For the original study's pipeline: Non-productive TCR sequences were removed and reads were trimmed to the CDR3 region, keeping CDR3s of at least 7 amino acids. Antigen-specific clonotypes were identified using the MANAFEST web app by comparison of expansion in peptide wells against reference cultures. To be called positive, a clone needed expansion at FDR<0.05 compared with the reference and with all other wells, an odds ratio greater than 5, and a frequency greater than 0.1% in two replicate wells. A clonotype was called cross-reactive if it was significantly expanded both in SARS-CoV-2 spike wells and in at least one common cold coronavirus spike condition. CDR3 similarity was assessed by Levenshtein distance with the stringdist R package, and unrooted trees were built with ape in R 3.6.1. In its TCRdb copy, this immuneACCESS table keeps in-frame sequences only and misses some clones. Where compared with another copy, unresolved V genes explain less than half of these, and the others have no known cause. The D gene and trimming were derived from the DNA, and the V and J assignments and clone size from that table. In this sample the table shows just under 60,000 clones, 75% to 85% of which occur a single time. In total, the top ten clones hold just under 2% of the sample.

The material sequenced was CD4+ T cells from PBMCs cultured with HCoV-OC43 spike peptides, taken after COVID-19 vaccination. The cell subset or site label here, explained by the study, means: HCoV-OC43 spike overlapping peptide pool stimulation. The sequence was obtained from a human donor who received a COVID-19 vaccine. This chain is built from TRBV2 and TRBJ1-1; TRBD1 could be the D gene, as 5 bases match. The CDR3 protein: CAIQGSRNTEAFF. The base sequence is TGTGCCATCCAGGGTTCTAGGAACACTGAAGCTTTCTTT.